The clone carrying this T cell receptor beta chain was detected ten times or more. V was cut by 2 bases and J by 8 bases, with 11 bases left in between. The CDR3 covers 13 residues. CDR1 and CDR2 from the germline V gene are SGHRS and YFSETQ. This specimen comes from a study of T cells in Graves' hyperthyroidism and ophthalmopathy. TCR beta CDR3 regions were amplified from RNA. The primer set for the first-round RT-PCR of the TCR CDR3 was HTBI. MiXCR was run by TCRdb on the multiplex PCR reads, yielding one entry per CDR3 protein. The profile shows some 760,000 distinct CDR3 sequences, about 14% of them singletons.

The chain recombines TRBV5-1 with TRBJ2-1; D may be TRBD2 (5 bases). The receptor was derived from a woman in her late teens or twenties with Graves' hyperthyroidism. What was sequenced was blood. This CDR3 reads CASSFRGFDEQFF. CDR3 DNA: TGCGCCAGCAGCTTTCGGGGATTCGATGAGCAGTTCTTC.